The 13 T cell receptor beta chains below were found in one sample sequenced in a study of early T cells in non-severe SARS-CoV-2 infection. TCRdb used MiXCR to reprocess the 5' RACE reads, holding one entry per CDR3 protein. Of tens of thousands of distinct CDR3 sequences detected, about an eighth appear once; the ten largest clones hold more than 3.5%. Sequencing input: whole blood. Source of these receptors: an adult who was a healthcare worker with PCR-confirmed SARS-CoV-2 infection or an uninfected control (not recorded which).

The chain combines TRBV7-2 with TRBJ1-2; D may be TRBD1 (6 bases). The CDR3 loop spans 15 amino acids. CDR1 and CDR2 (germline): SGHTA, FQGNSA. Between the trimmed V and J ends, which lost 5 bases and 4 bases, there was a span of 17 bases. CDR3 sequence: CASSLTSTGRYGYTF. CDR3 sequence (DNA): TGTGCCAGCAGCCTGACCTCTACAGGGCGCTATGGCTACACCTTC.

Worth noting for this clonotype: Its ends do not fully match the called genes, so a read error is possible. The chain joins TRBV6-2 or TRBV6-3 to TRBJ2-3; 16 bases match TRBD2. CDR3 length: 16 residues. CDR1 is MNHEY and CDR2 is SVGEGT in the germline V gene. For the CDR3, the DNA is TGTGCCTGCAGTTCCGGGACTAGCGGGGGGGCCGATACGCAGTATTTT. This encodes CACSSGTSGGADTQYF.

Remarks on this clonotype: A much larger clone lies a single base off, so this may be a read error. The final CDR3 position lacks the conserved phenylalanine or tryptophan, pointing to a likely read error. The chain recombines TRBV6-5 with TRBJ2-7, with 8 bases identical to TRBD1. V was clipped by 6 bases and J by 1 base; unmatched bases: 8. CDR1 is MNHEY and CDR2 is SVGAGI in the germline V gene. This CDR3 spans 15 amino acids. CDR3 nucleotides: TGTGCCAGCAGCTCGACAGGGGTTAGGTCCTACGAGCAGTACATC. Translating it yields CASSSTGVRSYEQYI.

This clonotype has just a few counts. CDR3: CASSRAVGELFF. CDR3 sequence (DNA): TGTGCCAGCAGCCGGGCAGTCGGGGAGCTGTTTTTT. The gene calls are TRBV5-4 and TRBJ2-2; the D is unclear. Germline CDR1 reads SGHNT; CDR2 reads YYREEE (reference sequence). Trimming pared 4 bases from V and 7 bases from J, leaving 8 bases between. The CDR3 has 12 residues.

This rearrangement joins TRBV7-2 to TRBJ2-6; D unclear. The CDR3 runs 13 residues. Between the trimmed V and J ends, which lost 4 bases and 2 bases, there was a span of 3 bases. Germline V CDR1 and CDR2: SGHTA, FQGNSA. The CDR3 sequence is CASSSAGANVLTF. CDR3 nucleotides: TGTGCCAGCAGCTCCGCTGGGGCCAACGTCCTGACTTTC.

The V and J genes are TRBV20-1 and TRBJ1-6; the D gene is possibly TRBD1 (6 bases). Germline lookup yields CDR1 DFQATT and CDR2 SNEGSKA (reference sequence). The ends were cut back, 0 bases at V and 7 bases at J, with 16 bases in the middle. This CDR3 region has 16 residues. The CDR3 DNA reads TGCAGTGCTAGAGATTCAGGCAGGGGCAGCAATTCACCCCTCCACTTT. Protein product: CSARDSGRGSNSPLHF.

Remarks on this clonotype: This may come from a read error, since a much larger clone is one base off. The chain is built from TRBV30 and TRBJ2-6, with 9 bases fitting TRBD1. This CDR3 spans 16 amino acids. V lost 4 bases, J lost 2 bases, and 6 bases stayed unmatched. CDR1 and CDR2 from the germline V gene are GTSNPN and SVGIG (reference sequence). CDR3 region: CAWMGQGVTGANVLTF. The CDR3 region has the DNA TGTGCCTGGATGGGACAGGGAGTGACTGGGGCCAACGTCCTGACTTTC.

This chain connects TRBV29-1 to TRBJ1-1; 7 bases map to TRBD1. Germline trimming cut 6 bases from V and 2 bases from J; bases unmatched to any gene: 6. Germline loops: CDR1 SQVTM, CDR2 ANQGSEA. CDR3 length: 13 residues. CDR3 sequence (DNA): TGCAGCGTCCCGGGACAGCTAAACACTGAAGCTTTCTTT. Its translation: CSVPGQLNTEAFF.

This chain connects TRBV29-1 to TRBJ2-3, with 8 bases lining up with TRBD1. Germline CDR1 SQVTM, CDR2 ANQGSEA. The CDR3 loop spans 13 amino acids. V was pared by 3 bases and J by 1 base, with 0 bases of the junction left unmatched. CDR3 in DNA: TGCAGCGTTGAGACAGGGGGCACAGATACGCAGTATTTT. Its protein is CSVETGGTDTQYF.

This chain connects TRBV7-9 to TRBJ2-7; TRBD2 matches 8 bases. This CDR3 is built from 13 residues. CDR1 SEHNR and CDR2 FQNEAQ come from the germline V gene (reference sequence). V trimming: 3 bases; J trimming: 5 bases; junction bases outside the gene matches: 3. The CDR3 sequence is CASSFGGVDEQYF. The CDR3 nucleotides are TGTGCCAGCAGCTTCGGGGGGGTGGACGAGCAGTACTTC.

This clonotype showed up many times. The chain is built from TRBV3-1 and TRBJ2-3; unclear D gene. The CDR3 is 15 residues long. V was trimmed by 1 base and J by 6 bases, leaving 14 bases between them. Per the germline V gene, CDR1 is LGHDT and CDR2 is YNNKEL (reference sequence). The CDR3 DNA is TGTGCCAGCAGCCAAGGGCCCCCTCTGTTGGATACGCAGTATTTT. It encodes CASSQGPPLLDTQYF.

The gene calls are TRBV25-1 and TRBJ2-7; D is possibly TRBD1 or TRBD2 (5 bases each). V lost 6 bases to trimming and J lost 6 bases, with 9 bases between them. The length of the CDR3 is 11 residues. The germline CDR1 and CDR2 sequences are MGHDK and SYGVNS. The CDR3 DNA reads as TGTGCCAGCAGGCGAGGGGTCGAGCAGTACTTC. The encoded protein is CASRRGVEQYF.

CDR3 sequence reads: CASSDRDSGNTIYF. Here the CDR3 DNA reads TGTGCCAGCAGTGACAGGGACTCTGGAAACACCATATATTTT. The V and J genes are TRBV6-1 and TRBJ1-3, with D tentatively TRBD1 (5 bases). This CDR3 has 14 amino acids. CDR1 is MNHNS and CDR2 is SASEGT in the germline V gene. Trimming cost V 3 bases and J 0 bases, with 6 bases left between them.